Included here is one T cell receptor (beta chain) sequence, with context. Its specificity is unknown. After removal of 5 bases from V and 0 bases from J, the junction contained 7 bases not matched to a gene. The CDR3 totals 16 residues. The germline CDR1 and CDR2 sequences are SGHTA and FQGNSA. Donors sampled were nominally healthy, though unrecorded immune exposures were likely. The primer mix had 60 Vbeta and 13 Jbeta primers. Sequencing used immunoSEQ multiplex PCR; TCRdb keeps in-frame clones, though not all of them. The table has some 200,000 clones, roughly 80% seen once. The data were obtained in a study of cytomegalovirus exposure and HLA in healthy donors. Overall study: About 80 million unique TCRs, all from HLA-typed donors, were included in an early release of the data.

General observations from the study: Generally TCR sequences proved uncommon, though certain public TCRs appeared in numerous donors. A reported reduction in N-insertions relative to the roughly 610-donor mean was seen in an Asian-associated ancestry cluster in a later analysis.

The V call is TRBV7-2, the J call TRBJ2-5; TRBD2 matches 9 bases. The TCR sequence derives from a woman between 18 and 29 years old in good health and CMV-seronegative. Material for sequencing was PBMCs. CDR3 DNA: TGTGCCAGCAGCACTGGGGTAGCGGGGGACCAAGAGACCCAGTACTTC. Encoded protein: CASSTGVAGDQETQYF.